The 22 T cell receptor beta chains in this list originate from one sample, sequenced in a study of Ad26.COV2.S vaccination and SARS-CoV-2 variants. Noted treatment: approximately 18 received Ad26.COV2.S at low or high dose, single or two shots; roughly 5 received placebo; per-sample allocation not given. Vaccine and placebo recipients were sampled on day 63 after the first injection. Assay used: immunoSEQ multiplex PCR; TCRdb lists only in-frame clones, some missing. The table shows some 480,000 clones, with approximately 88% occurring only once. Sequenced here: peripheral blood, sampled in a trial of Ad26.COV2.S vaccine versus placebo. The receptors here all came from a person between 18 and 59 years old who received the Ad26.COV2.S COVID-19 vaccine or a placebo.

The gene calls are TRBV30 and TRBJ2-7; D perhaps matches TRBD1 (6 bases). The CDR3 has 15 residues. The germline V and J ends were trimmed by 2 bases and 1 base, with 15 bases remaining between them. Germline lookup yields CDR1 GTSNPN and CDR2 SVGIG (reference sequence). The CDR3 spells CAWSPPGTKSYEQYF. CDR3 coding DNA: TGTGCCTGGAGTCCTCCCGGGACAAAGTCCTACGAGCAGTACTTC.

This clone was counted a single time. Germline and junction disagree at one end, which may indicate a read error. The rearrangement uses TRBV7-8 and TRBJ2-2; tentative D call: TRBD2 (5 bases). The CDR3 extends over 16 amino acids. Germline CDR1 reads SGHVS; CDR2 reads FQNEAQ. For the CDR3, the DNA is TGTGCCAGCACCTTACGTACCCGGGGATTCACCGGGGAGCTGTTTTTT. Amino acids: CASTLRTRGFTGELFF. Full variable domain (outside the CDR3, taken from reference TRBV7-8 and TRBJ2-2): GAGVSQSPRYKVAKRGQDVALRCDPISGHVSLFWYQQALGQGPEFLTYFQNEAQLDKSGLPSDRFFAERPEGSVSTLKIQRTQQEDSAVYLCASTLRTRGFTGELFFGEGSRLTVL.

Of note for this clone: This specimen includes other DNA sequences encoding the same CDR3. This chain links TRBV28 with TRBJ1-1; no clear D. The germline V gene encodes CDR1 MDHEN and CDR2 SYDVKM. The CDR3 sequence is 12 residues long. Deletions cut 3 bases from V and 1 base from J, with 3 bases between. The CDR3 DNA reads TGTGCCAGCAGTTTCCGGAACACTGAAGCTTTCTTT. Translation: CASSFRNTEAFF. The whole variable domain, filled in from reference TRBV28 and TRBJ1-1, reads DVKVTQSSRYLVKRTGEKVFLECVQDMDHENMFWYRQDPGLGLRLIYFSYDVKMKEKGDIPEGYSVSREKKERFSLILESASTNQTSMYLCASSFRNTEAFFGQGTRLTVV.

This chain links TRBV3-1 (or the pseudogene TRBV3-2) with TRBJ2-2, with D possibly TRBD1 on 5 matching bases. This CDR3 spans 15 amino acids. The V gene lost 2 bases and the J gene lost 4 bases, with 11 bases spanning the gap. Germline CDR1 reads LGHDT; CDR2 reads YNNKEL (reference sequence). The CDR3, as DNA: TGTGCCAGCAGCCAAAACCGCCAGGGCACCGGGGAGCTGTTTTTT. Amino acid sequence: CASSQNRQGTGELFF.

The V and J genes are TRBV7-8 and TRBJ1-1; D gene unclear. There are 13 residues in the CDR3. Trimming shortened V by 5 bases and J by 1 base, and 8 bases separated the two germline ends. Germline V gives CDR1 SGHVS, CDR2 FQNEAQ. CDR3 sequence (DNA): TGTGCCAGCAGCCGGGGTGGGAACACTGAAGCTTTCTTT. Protein sequence: CASSRGGNTEAFF.

This chain joins TRBV16 and TRBJ1-2; unclear D gene. Germline-derived CDR1 and CDR2 are KGHSY and FQNENV. V was trimmed by 2 bases and J by 6 bases, leaving 4 bases between them. The CDR3 covers 11 residues. The CDR3 sequence is CASSQGNGYTF. The CDR3 bases are TGTGCCAGCAGCCAAGGAAATGGCTACACCTTC.

The rearrangement uses TRBV5-4 and TRBJ2-1; D unresolved. The length of the CDR3 is 13 residues. Trimming stripped 1 base from V and 3 bases from J, with 5 bases between. Germline CDR1 SGHNT, CDR2 YYREEE (reference sequence). CDR3 DNA sequence: TGTGCCAGCAGCTTGAATGGCTACAATGAGCAGTTCTTC. Translating it yields CASSLNGYNEQFF.

CDR3 amino acids: CASSWGQGSAAVGYTF. The CDR3 DNA reads TGTGCCAGCAGTTGGGGACAGGGGAGTGCGGCGGTTGGCTACACCTTC. The genes are TRBV28 and TRBJ1-2; 10 nucleotides line up with TRBD1. The CDR3 length is 16 residues. Germline V gene lookup returns CDR1 MDHEN and CDR2 SYDVKM. The V segment lost 4 bases and the J segment 7 bases; nucleotides outside the gene matches: 12.

This clone was recorded a few times. The chain links TRBV7-2 to TRBJ2-4; D uncertain. This CDR3 is built from 14 residues. Germline V gives CDR1 SGHTA, CDR2 FQGNSA. V lost 2 bases to trimming and J lost 0 bases, with 5 bases between them. CDR3: CASSLSPAKNIQYF. For the CDR3, the DNA is TGTGCCAGCAGCTTATCCCCAGCCAAAAACATTCAGTACTTC.

The V and J genes are TRBV6-2 or TRBV6-3 and TRBJ2-7, with D perhaps TRBD2 (5 bases). Germline assignment: CDR1 MNHEY and CDR2 SVGEGT. Trimming removed 4 bases from V and 3 bases from J, with 7 bases in between. The CDR3 is made up of 12 amino acids. CDR3 coding DNA: TGTGCCAGCAGTTTGGGAGTCTACGAGCAGTACTTC. Translated: CASSLGVYEQYF.

This chain connects TRBV2 to TRBJ1-2, with D possibly TRBD1 on 6 matching bases. This CDR3 is 13 amino acids long. Trimming cost V 6 bases and J 10 bases, with 18 bases left between them. Germline CDR1 reads SNHLY; CDR2 reads FYNNEI. The CDR3, as DNA: TGTGCCAGCAGGGAAATACGGGACACATACTACACCTTC. It is translated as CASREIRDTYYTF.

The chain recombines TRBV7-8 with TRBJ1-2; D uncertain. This CDR3 has 12 residues. Germline CDR1 SGHVS, CDR2 FQNEAQ. V lost 8 bases, J lost 0 bases, and 7 bases lay in between. The CDR3 spells CASGTSNYGYTF. CDR3 nucleotides: TGTGCCAGCGGCACTTCTAACTATGGCTACACCTTC. Looking up the rest from reference TRBV7-8 and TRBJ1-2 gives the full variable domain: GAGVSQSPRYKVAKRGQDVALRCDPISGHVSLFWYQQALGQGPEFLTYFQNEAQLDKSGLPSDRFFAERPEGSVSTLKIQRTQQEDSAVYLCASGTSNYGYTFGSGTRLTVV.

The chain uses TRBV4-3 and TRBJ1-1; 9 bases align to TRBD1. The CDR3 is 16 amino acids. V gave up 3 bases and J gave up 6 bases; unmatched junction bases: 11. Per germline, CDR1 LGHNA and CDR2 YSLEER. The CDR3 reads CASSHPRTGATPEAFF. As DNA, the CDR3 is TGCGCCAGCAGCCACCCTAGGACAGGGGCGACCCCTGAAGCTTTCTTT.

This clone has more than one count but fewer than ten. CDR3 amino acids: CASSESPNYGYTF. CDR3 DNA: TGTGCCAGCAGTGAAAGTCCCAACTATGGCTACACCTTC. This chain joins TRBV7-9 and TRBJ1-2; no reliable D call. The CDR3 runs 13 residues. Trimming took 6 bases from V and 2 from J, leaving 10 bases between them. Germline loops: CDR1 SEHNR, CDR2 FQNEAQ (reference sequence).

The chain has TRBV2 and TRBJ2-6, with 10 bases aligning to TRBD1. The CDR3 totals 19 residues. Germline CDR1 and CDR2: SNHLY and FYNNEI. V dropped 7 bases and J dropped 0; count of bases not matched to a gene: 12. CDR3 sequence: CASTRSWDRGLSGANVLTF. In DNA, the CDR3 is TGTGCCAGCACAAGATCTTGGGACAGGGGACTCTCTGGGGCCAACGTCCTGACTTTC.

The V call is TRBV5-1, the J call TRBJ1-2; D is ambiguous. V gave up 5 bases and J gave up 0 bases, with 11 bases separating them. Germline values: CDR1 SGHRS, CDR2 YFSETQ. The CDR3 covers 14 residues. CDR3 in amino acids: CASRDGHANYGYTF. Here the CDR3 DNA reads TGCGCCAGCAGGGACGGGCACGCTAACTATGGCTACACCTTC. Full variable domain (remainder filled in from reference TRBV5-1 and TRBJ1-2): KAGVTQTPRYLIKTRGQQVTLSCSPISGHRSVSWYQQTPGQGLQFLFEYFSETQRNKGNFPGRFSGRQFSNSRSEMNVSTLELGDSALYLCASRDGHANYGYTFGSGTRLTVV.

The sample holds one count of this clone. V and J are TRBV2 and TRBJ2-1; a possible D gene is TRBD2 (5 bases). Between the trimmed V and J ends, which lost 8 bases and 8 bases, there was a span of 10 bases. The CDR3 runs to 11 residues. Germline V gene sequence: CDR1 SNHLY, CDR2 FYNNEI. Here the CDR3 reads CASGSVHEQFF. CDR3 in DNA: TGTGCCAGCGGGAGCGTGCATGAGCAGTTCTTC.

This clone appeared a single time. The V gene is TRBV30, the J gene TRBJ1-1; possible D gene TRBD1, 6 bases. This CDR3 is built from 14 residues. CDR1 and CDR2 (germline): GTSNPN, SVGIG (reference sequence). Trimming took 2 bases from V and 5 from J, leaving 15 bases between them. This chain's CDR3 is CAWSIGGSGTEAFF. CDR3 in DNA: TGTGCCTGGAGTATTGGGGGCTCGGGGACTGAAGCTTTCTTT.

The chain couples TRBV15 to TRBJ2-7; 12 positions match TRBD2. With 8 bases clipped from V and 6 bases from J, the junction kept 14 bases outside the gene matches. CDR1 and CDR2 from the germline V gene are LNHNV and YYDKDF (reference sequence). The CDR3 spans 16 residues. CDR3 nucleotide sequence: TGTGCCACCGCCCTGGATCTAGCGGGAGGGGGTAGCGAGCAGTACTTC. Translation gives CATALDLAGGGSEQYF.

This clone was counted between two and nine times. The gene calls are TRBV7-6 and TRBJ1-3; 7 nucleotides align to TRBD1. V lost 5 bases to trimming and J lost 3 bases; unmatched junction nucleotides: 10. Germline loops: CDR1 SGHVS, CDR2 FNYEAQ. The CDR3 has 16 amino acids. The CDR3 loop reads CASSPLQGTGGNTIYF. Here the CDR3 DNA reads TGTGCCAGCAGCCCCTTACAGGGGACGGGTGGAAACACCATATATTTT.

V and J are TRBV28 and TRBJ2-3, with 10 bases aligning to TRBD1. The CDR3 covers 15 residues. The germline gives CDR1 MDHEN, CDR2 SYDVKM. V was pared by 6 bases and J by 3 bases, with 6 bases of the junction left unmatched. CDR3 sequence reads: CASRADRGQTDTQYF. The CDR3 DNA reads as TGTGCCAGCAGAGCAGACAGGGGGCAGACAGATACGCAGTATTTT.

There are a few counts of this clone. The CDR3 loop is CALARGKGLQAFF. CDR3 in DNA: TGTGCCCTAGCCCGGGGTAAAGGTTTGCAAGCTTTCTTT. The chain employs TRBV30 and TRBJ1-1; D is uncertain. The V end lost 8 bases, the J end lost 9 bases, and 22 bases lay between the germline ends. There are 13 residues in the CDR3. Germline V gene data show CDR1 as GTSNPN and CDR2 as SVGIG (reference sequence).